One and the same sample provided the 9 T cell receptor beta chains below, sequenced in a study of cytomegalovirus exposure and HLA in healthy donors. In the PCR, 60 Vbeta and 13 Jbeta primers were used. Measured with immunoSEQ multiplex PCR; TCRdb has only the in-frame clones, and not every one. The sample has about 180,000 clones; roughly 76% are singletons. The sample comprised PBMCs. The receptor source for this set is a woman aged 18 to 35 in good health and CMV-seropositive.

The V call is TRBV9, the J call TRBJ2-5; 9 bases align to TRBD1. The V gene end was trimmed by 4 bases and the J gene end by 5 bases; junction bases not matched to a gene: 12. Germline CDR1 SGDLS, CDR2 YYNGEE. This CDR3 region has 16 residues. The CDR3 DNA is TGTGCCAGCAGCACCCGTCCACAGGGGGCAAGTGAGACCCAGTACTTC. As protein: CASSTRPQGASETQYF.

The chain recombines TRBV28 with TRBJ2-1, with TRBD1 matching 8 bases. Per germline, CDR1 MDHEN and CDR2 SYDVKM. The ends lost 3 bases at V and 8 bases at J; junction bases unmatched: 6. The CDR3 consists of 14 residues. The CDR3 region is CASSLMDRVHEQFF. CDR3 nucleotides: TGTGCCAGCAGTTTGATGGACAGGGTGCATGAGCAGTTCTTC.

This chain uses TRBV9 with TRBJ2-5; weak D call: TRBD2 (7 bases). Germline assignment: CDR1 SGDLS and CDR2 YYNGEE. V lost 3 bases, J lost 1 base, and 22 bases lay in between. This CDR3 comprises 18 residues. The CDR3 DNA is TGTGCCAGCAGCGCCCCGAGGGGGAGCGGGGAAGGCCAAGAGACCCAGTACTTC. Amino acids: CASSAPRGSGEGQETQYF.

The rearrangement uses TRBV7-9 and TRBJ1-5; TRBD1 aligns across 9 bases. V trimming: 1 base; J trimming: 5 bases; junction bases outside the gene matches: 3. There are 15 residues in the CDR3. Germline-derived CDR1 and CDR2 are SEHNR and FQNEAQ (reference sequence). This chain's CDR3 is CASSLGTGAYQPQHF. CDR3 in DNA: TGTGCCAGCAGCTTAGGGACAGGGGCGTATCAGCCCCAGCATTTT.

J is TRBJ1-2 and V is TRBV4-1, with D possibly TRBD1 on 5 matching bases. V was shortened by 2 bases and J by 2 bases, with 21 bases between the two germline ends. The V gene's germline CDR1 is MGHRA and CDR2 YSYEKL. The CDR3 has 18 amino acids. The CDR3 DNA is TGCGCCAGCAGCCAATTCAGGCAGGGAAGGTGGCTGAACTATGGCTACACCTTC. It is translated as CASSQFRQGRWLNYGYTF.

The CDR3 loop is CASSRNAPGETQYF. CDR3 DNA: TGCGCCAGCAGCCGAAATGCACCAGGGGAGACCCAGTACTTC. The rearrangement joins TRBV4-1 to TRBJ2-5; perhaps TRBD1 as D (5 bases). The CDR3 sequence is 14 residues long. The germline CDR1 and CDR2 sequences are MGHRA and YSYEKL. V dropped 4 bases and J dropped 5 bases, with 14 bases sitting between them.

The rearrangement uses TRBV7-9 and TRBJ2-7; TRBD1 aligns across 7 bases. Germline CDR1 SEHNR, CDR2 FQNEAQ (reference sequence). The CDR3 has 15 amino acids. Trimming took 5 bases from V and 6 from J; bases not matched to a gene: 13. The CDR3 loop reads CASSRPRGNGVEQYF. DNA for the CDR3: TGTGCCAGCAGCCGTCCCAGGGGGAATGGGGTCGAGCAGTACTTC. Filled out from reference TRBV7-9 and TRBJ2-7, the complete variable domain reads DTGVSQNPRHKITKRGQNVTFRCDPISEHNRLYWYRQTLGQGPEFLTYFQNEAQLEKSRLLSDRFSAERPKGSFSTLEIQRTEQGDSAMYLCASSRPRGNGVEQYFGPGTRLTVT.

This sequence joins TRBV5-1 and TRBJ2-2; the match to TRBD1 covers 7 bases. Germline V gene sequence: CDR1 SGHRS, CDR2 YFSETQ. The junction had 6 bases not matched to a gene; V was cut back by 6 bases and J by 4 bases. The CDR3 runs to 14 residues. CDR3: CASIRDSRTGELFF. The CDR3 nucleotides read TGCGCCAGCATAAGGGACAGTCGCACCGGGGAGCTGTTTTTT.

The chain employs TRBV7-9 and TRBJ1-3; no firm D call. CDR1 is SEHNR and CDR2 is FQNEAQ in the germline V gene (reference sequence). The CDR3 contains 13 residues. CDR3 nucleotides: TGTGCGGCATATCCTCCCTCTGGAAACACCATATATTTT. It specifies CAAYPPSGNTIYF.